Included here is one T cell receptor (beta chain) sequence, with context. Its specificity is unknown. Sequencing was performed with immunoSEQ multiplex PCR; in TCRdb, only in-frame clones are kept and a portion is missing. The sample has 150,000 or so clones. This sample was included in a study of T cell responses to AZD1222 COVID-19 vaccine. Study results and limitations: Samples come after the peak T cell response, not at day 14. Clonal diversity was possibly underestimated, and white British individuals and females predominated among donors.

V trimming: 5 bases; J trimming: 4 bases; junction bases outside the gene matches: 9. CDR1 is SGHTA and CDR2 is FQGNSA in the germline V gene. This CDR3 is 15 amino acids long. The specimen was peripheral blood. The V gene is TRBV7-2, the J gene TRBJ2-7, with TRBD2 matching 9 bases. The TCR originated in an adult in good health. CDR3: CASSTRAAGGYEQYF. The DNA for the CDR3 is TGTGCCAGCAGCACCCGCGCAGCGGGAGGTTACGAGCAGTACTTC.